These 14 T cell receptor beta chains share one sample of origin, sequenced in a study of T-cell memory formation after mild COVID-19 listed by TCRdb under 2021. The library was built by means of 5' RACE. Sequencing was performed on an Illumina NovaSeq 6000. TCRdb reprocessed the public reads (quality trimming at Q25 with fastp, clone calling with MiXCR) and kept in-frame beta chains. Each entry merges the rows of one CDR3 protein and shows their most common DNA and genes. Recorded for this sample are 450,000 or so distinct CDR3 sequences; 15% to 20% of them occurred a single time. The ten largest clones capture 7.5% to 9.5% of the sample. Sequencing used PBMCs or a T cell subset sorted from them (not recorded which). The source is an adult woman who had mild COVID-19 (a few samples of this study predate the infection). The sample titles of this study are shuffled in the database, so cell type and time point are left out; the donor was told from shared clones.

The chain couples TRBV2 to TRBJ2-7; 7 nucleotides align to TRBD2. CDR3 length: 16 residues. Per germline, CDR1 SNHLY and CDR2 FYNNEI. Unmatched junction bases numbered 16, after V lost 6 bases and J lost 5 bases. The CDR3 DNA follows: TGTGCCAGCAGGAGAGGATTTGGCGGGAGTACCCACGAGCAGTACTTC. This translates into CASRRGFGGSTHEQYF. Full variable domain (outside the CDR3, taken from reference TRBV2 and TRBJ2-7): EPEVTQTPSHQVTQMGQEVILRCVPISNHLYFYWYRQILGQKVEFLVSFYNNEISEKSEIFDDQFSVERPDGSNFTLKIRSTKLEDSAMYFCASRRGFGGSTHEQYFGPGTRLTVT.

The rearrangement links TRBV4-1 to TRBJ2-1, with D possibly TRBD2 on 7 matching bases. The V gene's germline CDR1 is MGHRA and CDR2 YSYEKL. The CDR3 length is 14 residues. Trimming pared 1 base from V and 6 bases from J, leaving 10 bases between. DNA for the CDR3: TGCGCCAGCAGCCAAGGGGGGGGCCCCAATGAGCAGTTCTTC. This encodes CASSQGGGPNEQFF.

This clonotype was found a few times. The J gene is TRBJ2-3, the V gene TRBV18; no definite D call. The V and J ends lost 3 bases and 6 bases respectively, with 10 bases between them. From germline, CDR1 is KGHSH and CDR2 LQKENI. The length of the CDR3 is 13 residues. The CDR3 DNA reads as TGTGCCAGCTCACCGGTGCCATCCGATACGCAGTATTTT. Protein: CASSPVPSDTQYF.

This clonotype occurred many times. The chain's CDR3 is CASSLRRGDYGYTF. In DNA, the CDR3 is TGTGCCAGCAGCCTGAGGCGGGGGGATTATGGCTACACCTTC. This sequence joins TRBV5-6 and TRBJ1-2; the D gene is possibly TRBD1 (5 bases). CDR1 SGHDT and CDR2 YYEEEE come from the germline V gene. CDR3 length: 14 residues. Trimming removed 4 bases from V and 5 bases from J, with 15 bases in between.

The rearrangement links TRBV27 to TRBJ1-1; TRBD1 aligns across 9 bases. This CDR3 has 13 amino acids. With 5 bases clipped from V and 7 bases from J, the junction kept 5 bases outside the gene matches. Germline V CDR1 and CDR2: MNHEY, SMNVEV (reference sequence). CDR3 DNA sequence: TGTGCCAGCAGTCCGGGGACAGGGAGTGAAGCTTTCTTT. Translating gives CASSPGTGSEAFF.

The gene calls are TRBV5-1 and TRBJ1-1; D not resolved. V dropped 4 bases and J dropped 1 base, with 14 bases sitting between them. The CDR3 sequence is 15 residues long. Per the germline V gene, CDR1 is SGHRS and CDR2 is YFSETQ. The CDR3 loop is CASSPWVSENTEAFF. For the CDR3, the DNA is TGCGCCAGCAGCCCGTGGGTCTCAGAGAACACTGAAGCTTTCTTT.

The V gene is TRBV20-1, the J gene TRBJ2-1; 8 positions agree with TRBD2. Germline loops: CDR1 DFQATT, CDR2 SNEGSKA (reference sequence). J lost 8 bases, V lost 4 bases, and 16 bases had no gene match. There are 16 residues in the CDR3. The CDR3 coding sequence is TGCAGTGCTACTCGCCCCTTAGCGGGGCCGGGCCATGAGCAGTTCTTC. Its translation: CSATRPLAGPGHEQFF.

V usage is TRBV12-3 or TRBV12-4 and J usage is TRBJ2-5; D is unresolved. The CDR3 loop spans 11 amino acids. V lost 4 bases to trimming and J lost 5 bases, with 5 bases between them. CDR3 protein: CASSSFETQYF. CDR3 sequence (DNA): TGTGCCAGCAGTTCTTTTGAGACCCAGTACTTC.

The sample holds many counts of this clonotype. The chain recombines TRBV27 with TRBJ2-6; D unresolved. This CDR3 is 14 amino acids long. Trimming shortened V by 4 bases and J by 2 bases, and 6 bases separated the two germline ends. CDR1 is MNHEY, CDR2 SMNVEV, per germline (reference sequence). The CDR3 reads CASSSPAGANVLTF. CDR3 sequence (DNA): TGTGCCAGCAGTTCCCCGGCTGGGGCCAACGTCCTGACTTTC. The whole variable domain, filled in from reference TRBV27 and TRBJ2-6, reads EAQVTQNPRYLITVTGKKLTVTCSQNMNHEYMSWYRQDPGLGLRQIYYSMNVEVTDKGDVPEGYKVSRKEKRNFPLILESPSPNQTSLYFCASSSPAGANVLTFGAGSRLTVL.

The chain has TRBV24-1 and TRBJ2-7; 10 positions agree with TRBD1. Germline CDR1 is KGHDR and CDR2 is SFDVKD. V gave up 0 bases and J gave up 5 bases; unmatched junction bases: 0. The CDR3 spans 14 residues. CDR3 in DNA: TGTGCCACCAGTGATTTGGGGACAGGGGACGAGCAGTACTTC. It translates to CATSDLGTGDEQYF.

There are a few counts of this clonotype. This sequence joins TRBV15 and TRBJ2-5; D is uncertain. Germline V lookup: CDR1 LNHNV, CDR2 YYDKDF (reference sequence). The CDR3 length is 12 residues. V dropped 4 bases and J dropped 5 bases, with 8 bases sitting between them. CDR3 amino acids: CATSTFWETQYF. The CDR3 DNA follows: TGTGCCACCAGCACCTTTTGGGAGACCCAGTACTTC.

The chain combines TRBV6-2 or TRBV6-3 with TRBJ2-7; D possibly matches TRBD1 or TRBD2 (5 bases each). The CDR3 totals 19 residues. Germline CDR1 is MNHEY and CDR2 is SVGEGT. Trimming cost V 8 bases and J 1 base, with 30 bases left between them. Here the CDR3 DNA reads TGTGCCAGCCGGCGGATGACCGGGATCGGGTGGGGCGGTTCCTACGAGCAGTACTTC. It translates to CASRRMTGIGWGGSYEQYF.

V gene TRBV19 combines with J gene TRBJ2-5; D perhaps matches TRBD1 (5 bases). V shed 7 bases and J shed 5 bases, with 20 bases lying between them. Germline V lookup: CDR1 LNHDA, CDR2 SQIVND (reference sequence). This CDR3 is 15 amino acids long. In DNA, the CDR3 is TGTGCCAGTACAGACCGAAAGGGGAACACGGAGACCCAGTACTTC. Residues: CASTDRKGNTETQYF.

The sample holds a few counts of this clonotype. The chain links TRBV9 to TRBJ1-5, with no clear D. V gave up 3 bases and J gave up 3 bases, with 10 bases separating them. Germline loops: CDR1 SGDLS, CDR2 YYNGEE. The CDR3 loop spans 14 amino acids. This chain's CDR3 is CASSAGRVNQPQHF. The CDR3 coding sequence is TGTGCCAGCAGCGCCGGACGGGTCAATCAGCCCCAGCATTTT. Combining the CDR3 with reference TRBV9 and TRBJ1-5 gives the whole variable domain DSGVTQTPKHLITATGQRVTLRCSPRSGDLSVYWYQQSLDQGLQFLIQYYNGEERAKGNILERFSAQQFPDLHSELNLSSLELGDSALYFCASSAGRVNQPQHFGDGTRLSIL.